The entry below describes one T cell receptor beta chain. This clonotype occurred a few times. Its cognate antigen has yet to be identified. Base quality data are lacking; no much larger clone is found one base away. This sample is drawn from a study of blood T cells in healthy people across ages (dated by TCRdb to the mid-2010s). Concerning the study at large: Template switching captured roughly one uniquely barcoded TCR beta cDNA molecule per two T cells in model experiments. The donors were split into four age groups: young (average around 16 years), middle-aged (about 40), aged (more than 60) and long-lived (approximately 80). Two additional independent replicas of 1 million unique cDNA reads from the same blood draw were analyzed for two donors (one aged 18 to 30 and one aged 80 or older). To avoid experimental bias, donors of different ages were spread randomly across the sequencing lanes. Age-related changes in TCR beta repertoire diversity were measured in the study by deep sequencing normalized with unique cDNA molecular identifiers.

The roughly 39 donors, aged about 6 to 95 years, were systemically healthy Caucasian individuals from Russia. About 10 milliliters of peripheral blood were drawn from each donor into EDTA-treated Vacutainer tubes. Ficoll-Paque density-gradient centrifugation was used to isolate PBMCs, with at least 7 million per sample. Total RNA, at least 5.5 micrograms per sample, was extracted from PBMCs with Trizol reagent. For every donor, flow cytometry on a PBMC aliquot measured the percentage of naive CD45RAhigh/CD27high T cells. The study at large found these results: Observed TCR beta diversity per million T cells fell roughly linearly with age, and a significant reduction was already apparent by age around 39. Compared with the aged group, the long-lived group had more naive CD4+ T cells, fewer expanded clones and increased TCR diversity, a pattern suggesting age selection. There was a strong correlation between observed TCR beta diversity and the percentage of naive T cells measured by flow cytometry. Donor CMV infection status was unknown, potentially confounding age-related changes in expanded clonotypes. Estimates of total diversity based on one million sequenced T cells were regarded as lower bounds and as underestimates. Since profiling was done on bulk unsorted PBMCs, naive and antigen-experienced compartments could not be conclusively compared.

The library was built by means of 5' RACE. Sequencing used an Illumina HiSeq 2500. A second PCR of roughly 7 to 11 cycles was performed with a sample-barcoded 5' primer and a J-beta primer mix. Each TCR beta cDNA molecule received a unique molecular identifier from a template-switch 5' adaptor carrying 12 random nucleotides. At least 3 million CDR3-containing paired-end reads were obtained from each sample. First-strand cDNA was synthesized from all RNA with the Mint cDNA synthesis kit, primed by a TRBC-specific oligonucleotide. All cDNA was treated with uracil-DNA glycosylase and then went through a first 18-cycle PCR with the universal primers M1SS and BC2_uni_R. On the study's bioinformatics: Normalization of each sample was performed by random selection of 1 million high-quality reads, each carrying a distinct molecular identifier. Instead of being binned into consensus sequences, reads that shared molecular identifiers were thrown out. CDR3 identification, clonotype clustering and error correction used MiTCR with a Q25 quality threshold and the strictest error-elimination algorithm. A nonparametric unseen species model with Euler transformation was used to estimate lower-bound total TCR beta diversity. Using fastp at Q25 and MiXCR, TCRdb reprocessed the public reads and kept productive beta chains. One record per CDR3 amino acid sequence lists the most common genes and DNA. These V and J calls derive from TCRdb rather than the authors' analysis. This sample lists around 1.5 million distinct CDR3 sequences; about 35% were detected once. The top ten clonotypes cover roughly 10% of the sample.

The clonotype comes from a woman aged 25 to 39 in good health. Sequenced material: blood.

The base sequence is TGTGCCAGCAGCGCGAATCCGGGACACCACTACGAGCAGTACTTC. Translated, this gives CASSANPGHHYEQYF. The receptor chain draws on TRBV7-3 and TRBJ2-7, and possibly TRBD1, on 6 matching bases. The CDR3 runs 15 amino acids, cysteine and phenylalanine included. Only the CDR3 part of the read is kept: 45 bases, read in frame from the first base. CDR1 SGHTA and CDR2 FQGTGA were looked up in the germline V gene. The junction carries 17 bases between V and J, which are trimmed by 5 bases and 3 bases respectively.